Shown below are 18 T cell receptor beta chains from a single sample sequenced in a study of blood T cell repertoires in COVID-19 (dated by TCRdb to 2019 to 2021). Receptor libraries were prepared by the immunoSEQ multiplex PCR assay. TCRdb took over this immuneACCESS table, retaining in-frame rearrangements with V and J assigned. Such tables are incomplete; in checked studies, under half of the missing clones stem from an unresolved V gene, and the remainder is unexplained. The sample table lists around 140,000 clones, approximately 80% of them with a count of one. The top ten hold 1.9% of the sample. Sequences were obtained from peripheral blood. The receptors originated from a woman in her fifties or sixties with acute or convalescent COVID-19.

The rearrangement joins TRBV3-1 (or the pseudogene TRBV3-2) to TRBJ2-3; D may be TRBD2 (6 bases). Trimming took off 0 bases at V and 2 bases at J, with 9 bases between the two ends. Germline assignment: CDR1 LGHDT and CDR2 YNNKEL (reference sequence). The CDR3 loop spans 15 amino acids. The CDR3 DNA is TGTGCCAGCAGCCAAGAGGGGGGATACACAGATACGCAGTATTTT. It codes for CASSQEGGYTDTQYF.

The chain couples TRBV28 to TRBJ2-1; D gene uncertain. Germline V gene data show CDR1 as MDHEN and CDR2 as SYDVKM. The CDR3 runs to 15 residues. V lost 8 bases and J lost 0, with 14 bases in between. CDR3 loop: CASFPFGLSYNEQFF. Here the CDR3 DNA reads TGTGCCAGCTTCCCGTTTGGCCTCTCCTACAATGAGCAGTTCTTC.

The gene calls are TRBV3-1 (or the pseudogene TRBV3-2) and TRBJ2-1, with TRBD2 identical over 10 bases. Germline V gene sequence: CDR1 LGHDT, CDR2 YNNKEL (reference sequence). V shed 3 bases, J shed 0 bases, and the junction held 11 bases outside the gene matches. This CDR3 region has 19 residues. The CDR3 nucleotides read TGTGCCAGCAGCCACCAGACTAGCGGGTCCCAAAGCTCCTACAATGAGCAGTTCTTC. It codes for CASSHQTSGSQSSYNEQFF.

The chain has TRBV6-5 and TRBJ2-7; D is perhaps TRBD2 (6 bases). Deletions cut 6 bases from V and 1 base from J, with 16 bases between. The CDR3 has 15 residues. Germline assignment: CDR1 MNHEY and CDR2 SVGAGI. The CDR3 nucleotides read TGTGCCAGCAGCCGAGGAGGGGTAATGTCCTACGAGCAGTACTTC. Its translation: CASSRGGVMSYEQYF.

This sequence joins TRBV5-1 and TRBJ2-3, with TRBD2 matching 9 bases. The CDR3 totals 14 residues. The germline gives CDR1 SGHRS, CDR2 YFSETQ. With V trimmed by 10 bases and J by 2 bases, 8 bases remained unmatched. The CDR3 DNA sequence: TGCGCCGCCCGACGCGGGGGGGTCACAGATACGCAGTATTTT. Its translation: CAARRGGVTDTQYF.

The chain is built from TRBV7-3 and TRBJ2-1, with 8 bases identical to TRBD2. Germline CDR1 reads SGHTA; CDR2 reads FQGTGA. The CDR3 sequence is 14 residues long. Unmatched junction bases numbered 5, after V lost 5 bases and J lost 5 bases. The DNA of the CDR3 is TGTGCCAGCAGCCCGGGACTAGGGGACAATGAGCAGTTCTTC. Protein sequence: CASSPGLGDNEQFF.

The rearrangement joins TRBV7-2 to TRBJ1-2; no reliable D call. CDR3 length equals 13 residues. Trimming took 1 base from V and 10 from J, leaving 13 bases between them. The V gene's germline CDR1 is SGHTA and CDR2 FQGNSA. Written as DNA, the CDR3 is TGTGCCAGCAGCTTAGGAGGAGTGAGGGACTACACCTTC. It codes for CASSLGGVRDYTF.

The chain couples TRBV28 to TRBJ2-1, with D possibly being TRBD2 (6 bases). V lost 6 bases, J lost 4 bases, and 16 bases lay in between. The CDR3 consists of 15 residues. CDR1 is MDHEN, CDR2 SYDVKM, per germline. CDR3 coding DNA: TGTGCCAGCAGGACCCCTAGCGCAGGATACAATGAGCAGTTCTTC. Residues: CASRTPSAGYNEQFF.

The V and J genes are TRBV7-9 and TRBJ2-7; D gene uncertain. Per the germline V gene, CDR1 is SEHNR and CDR2 is FQNEAQ (reference sequence). V dropped 4 bases and J dropped 1 base, with 11 bases sitting between them. CDR3 length: 14 amino acids. The CDR3 spells CASSYPTPSYEQYF. CDR3 in DNA: TGTGCCAGCAGCTACCCGACACCATCCTACGAGCAGTACTTC.

The chain links TRBV5-4 to TRBJ2-7; 10 bases are shared with TRBD1. With 4 bases clipped from V and 5 bases from J, the junction kept 9 bases outside the gene matches. Looked up from germline, CDR1 is SGHNT and CDR2 is YYREEE (reference sequence). CDR3 length equals 15 residues. This CDR3 is CASSPPTGGMNEQYF. In nucleotides, the CDR3 is TGTGCCAGCAGCCCTCCGACAGGGGGCATGAACGAGCAGTACTTC.

CDR3 amino acids: CASSSVGQPQHF. CDR3 in DNA: TGTGCCAGCAGCTCCGTCGGTCAGCCCCAGCATTTT. The chain combines TRBV7-2 with TRBJ1-5; D not resolved. Germline lookup yields CDR1 SGHTA and CDR2 FQGNSA. Trimming shortened V by 4 bases and J by 6 bases, and 7 bases separated the two germline ends. This CDR3 contains 12 residues.

CDR3 sequence (DNA): TGCGCCAGCAGGGGGGGACCGGTAGAGGGCTACACCTTC. It codes for CASRGGPVEGYTF. The chain recombines TRBV10-2 with TRBJ1-2, with D perhaps matching TRBD1 (5 bases). CDR3 length: 13 residues. Trimming took 6 bases from V and 8 from J, leaving 16 bases between them. Germline V gene lookup returns CDR1 WSHSY and CDR2 SAAADI.

The chain employs TRBV14 and TRBJ2-7, with TRBD1 identical over 7 bases. Germline V gene sequence: CDR1 SGHDN, CDR2 FVKESK. This CDR3 comprises 14 residues. The J segment lost 4 bases and the V segment lost 0 bases, leaving 3 bases of the junction unmatched. CDR3 sequence: CASSQEGRGYEQYF. CDR3 DNA sequence: TGTGCCAGCAGCCAAGAGGGCAGGGGGTACGAGCAGTACTTC.

This chain connects TRBV12-5 to TRBJ1-3; tentative D call: TRBD1 (5 bases). Germline V gives CDR1 LGHNT, CDR2 FRNRAP. V dropped 5 bases and J dropped 2 bases, with 13 bases sitting between them. There are 15 residues in the CDR3. CDR3 nucleotide sequence: TGTGCTAGTGGTCTGGCGGGGGTTGCTGGAAACACCATATATTTT. Protein: CASGLAGVAGNTIYF.

The V and J genes are TRBV6-6 and TRBJ2-1; TRBD2 matches at 10 bases. Germline V CDR1 and CDR2: MNHNY, SVGAGI (reference sequence). The CDR3 runs to 17 residues. Germline trimming cut 5 bases from V and 4 bases from J; bases unmatched to any gene: 11. The CDR3 coding sequence is TGTGCCAGCAGTCTCAAGCCCACTAGCGGGGCTTACAATGAGCAGTTCTTC. The encoded protein is CASSLKPTSGAYNEQFF.

This clone occurred a few times. The chain carries TRBV30 and TRBJ1-2, with TRBD1 matching over 7 bases. The germline V gene has CDR1 GTSNPN and CDR2 SVGIG (reference sequence). This CDR3 comprises 20 residues. Unmatched junction bases numbered 22, after V lost 0 bases and J lost 3 bases. CDR3 protein: CAWSVDKGGGVWVKHYGYTF. The CDR3 DNA reads as TGTGCCTGGAGTGTAGACAAAGGAGGGGGCGTATGGGTTAAGCACTATGGCTACACCTTC.

V usage is TRBV2 and J usage is TRBJ2-6; maybe TRBD1 (6 bases). Germline V lookup: CDR1 SNHLY, CDR2 FYNNEI. The CDR3 has 17 residues. Trimming removed 6 bases at V and 0 bases at J, with 15 bases between. This chain's CDR3 is CASSEGHRSSGANVLTF. DNA of the CDR3: TGTGCCAGCAGCGAGGGACACCGTAGCTCTGGGGCCAACGTCCTGACTTTC.

The chain links TRBV28 to TRBJ1-6, with D hard to call. Trimming left V 8 bases short and J 5 bases short, with 13 bases between. Germline loops: CDR1 MDHEN, CDR2 SYDVKM. The CDR3 consists of 14 residues. CDR3 region: CASWPQANNSPLHF. CDR3 DNA: TGTGCCAGCTGGCCCCAGGCAAATAATTCACCCCTCCACTTT.